These 14 T cell receptor beta chains were sequenced from one sample in a study of shared clonotypes between healthy human individuals. Sequencing used immunoSEQ multiplex PCR; TCRdb keeps in-frame clones, though not all of them. The data show millions of clones, with around nine tenths seen just once and roughly 0.13% held by the top ten. The sample was naive CD4+ T cells sorted from blood. Subset of the sample: CD45RA+ positively selected. The receptors here all came from a man aged 18 to 35 in good health.

The chain joins TRBV7-9 to TRBJ2-7, with D perhaps matching TRBD2 (5 bases). The length of the CDR3 is 11 residues. Germline loops: CDR1 SEHNR, CDR2 FQNEAQ (reference sequence). Trimming removed 2 bases from V and 7 bases from J, with 6 bases in between. The CDR3 nucleotides are TGTGCCAGCAGCTTATCGGGGGAGCAGTACTTC. Its protein is CASSLSGEQYF.

The chain joins TRBV12-2 to TRBJ2-2; the table's TRBD2 call for D was not verified on the DNA. TRBV12-2 is an annotated pseudogene. This CDR3 has 18 residues. CDR3 loop: CASRQYPGSLLNTGELFF. CDR3 DNA: TGTGCAAGTCGCCAATACCCGGGGTCCTTACTGAACACCGGGGAGCTGTTTTTT.

The V and J genes are TRBV19 and TRBJ1-5; no firm D call. V was trimmed by 6 bases and J by 7 bases, leaving 13 bases between them. CDR1 is LNHDA, CDR2 SQIVND, per germline (reference sequence). The CDR3 is 13 residues long. The CDR3: CASRKRVDQPQHF. In DNA form, the CDR3 reads TGTGCCAGTAGGAAAAGGGTAGACCAGCCCCAGCATTTT.

The chain combines TRBV6-1 with TRBJ2-7, with 10 bases identical to TRBD2. Germline trimming cut 5 bases from V and 3 bases from J; bases unmatched to any gene: 1. This CDR3 has 13 residues. CDR1 and CDR2 (germline): MNHNS, SASEGT. The CDR3 bases are TGTGCCAGCAGTAGCGGGGGGGACTACGAGCAGTACTTC. Amino acid sequence: CASSSGGDYEQYF.

This clone was detected a few times. The chain has TRBV30 and TRBJ1-1, with 8 bases matching TRBD1. The CDR3 extends over 14 amino acids. With 3 bases clipped from V and 11 bases from J, the junction kept 14 bases outside the gene matches. Germline V gene lookup returns CDR1 GTSNPN and CDR2 SVGIG (reference sequence). This CDR3 is CAWSAGDRGLGAFF. CDR3 in DNA: TGTGCCTGGAGCGCGGGAGACAGGGGCTTAGGGGCTTTCTTT.

The V call is TRBV6-1, the J call TRBJ2-1, with D possibly being TRBD1 (6 bases). The CDR3 is made up of 18 amino acids. Trimming took 4 bases from V and 6 from J, leaving 25 bases between them. Germline-derived CDR1 and CDR2 are MNHNS and SASEGT. CDR3 protein: CASSVGLMSPGVFNEQFF. The CDR3 DNA reads as TGTGCCAGCAGTGTTGGCCTGATGAGCCCAGGGGTGTTCAATGAGCAGTTCTTC.

Concerning this clone itself: This sample includes further DNA sequences coding for the same CDR3. The V and J genes are TRBV7-2 and TRBJ1-2, with 7 bases matching TRBD1. The V segment lost 5 bases and the J segment 2 bases; nucleotides outside the gene matches: 5. The germline V gene has CDR1 SGHTA and CDR2 FQGNSA. The length of the CDR3 is 14 residues. The chain's CDR3 is CASSRTGGNYGYTF. The CDR3 nucleotides are TGTGCCAGCAGCCGGACAGGAGGGAACTATGGCTACACCTTC.

V and J are TRBV15 and TRBJ1-2; TRBD1 is a possible D gene (5 bases). Germline loops: CDR1 LNHNV, CDR2 YYDKDF (reference sequence). CDR3 size: 15 residues. V shed 0 bases and J shed 3 bases, with 11 bases lying between them. CDR3 protein: CATSRDFKGDYGYTF. The DNA for the CDR3 is TGTGCCACCAGCAGAGATTTCAAAGGGGACTATGGCTACACCTTC.

The chain recombines TRBV7-3 with TRBJ2-7; TRBD2 is a possible D gene (6 bases). V lost 5 bases and J 4 bases, leaving 21 bases between the germline ends. Germline lookup yields CDR1 SGHTA and CDR2 FQGTGA. The CDR3 covers 16 residues. The CDR3 nucleotides are TGTGCCAGCAGCCCCTCCGGGGGTGCCCTCCAGTACGAGCAGTACTTC. This encodes CASSPSGGALQYEQYF.

The chain has TRBV6-6 and TRBJ1-4; D unclear. The V end lost 0 bases, the J end lost 6 bases, and 8 bases lay between the germline ends. Germline lookup yields CDR1 MNHNY and CDR2 SVGAGI (reference sequence). This CDR3 has 14 residues. The CDR3 region is CASSYSGLDEKLFF. CDR3 nucleotide sequence: TGTGCCAGCAGTTACTCTGGGCTGGATGAAAAACTGTTTTTT.

V usage is TRBV30 and J usage is TRBJ1-5, with D perhaps TRBD1 (5 bases). Germline V lookup: CDR1 GTSNPN, CDR2 SVGIG (reference sequence). There are 13 residues in the CDR3. V dropped 5 bases and J dropped 2 bases, with 10 bases sitting between them. The CDR3 region is CAWGLQGNQPQHF. The CDR3 DNA follows: TGTGCCTGGGGATTACAGGGCAATCAGCCCCAGCATTTT.

V gene TRBV6-5 combines with J gene TRBJ2-7; 9 bases agree with TRBD1. V was pared by 5 bases and J by 3 bases, with 8 bases of the junction left unmatched. Per the germline V gene, CDR1 is MNHEY and CDR2 is SVGAGI. The CDR3 is 15 amino acids. In nucleotides, the CDR3 is TGTGCCAGCAGTACTGACAGGGGGGGTAGCTACGAGCAGTACTTC. It translates to CASSTDRGGSYEQYF.

V gene TRBV7-9 combines with J gene TRBJ1-5; TRBD1 is a possible D gene (6 bases). The length of the CDR3 is 16 residues. V shed 1 base and J shed 6 bases, with 16 bases lying between them. Germline V gene sequence: CDR1 SEHNR, CDR2 FQNEAQ (reference sequence). As DNA, the CDR3 is TGTGCCAGCAGCTTAGGGGGGGCGCAGGGAGGTCAGCCCCAGCATTTT. As protein: CASSLGGAQGGQPQHF.

V and J are TRBV5-1 and TRBJ1-5; 7 positions agree with TRBD1. Germline V gene sequence: CDR1 SGHRS, CDR2 YFSETQ. The ends lost 4 bases at V and 3 bases at J; junction bases unmatched: 1. The length of the CDR3 is 13 residues. The CDR3 loop is CASSTGVNQPQHF. In nucleotides, the CDR3 is TGCGCCAGCAGCACAGGGGTCAATCAGCCCCAGCATTTT.